What follows is one T cell receptor (beta chain) and its context. As yet, its antigen is unknown. This sample is part of a study of shared clonotypes between healthy human individuals. The CDR3 has 11 amino acids. V was shortened by 8 bases and J by 1 base, with 5 bases between the two germline ends. Germline assignment: CDR1 SNHLY and CDR2 FYNNEI. Clones were read by immunoSEQ multiplex PCR, and TCRdb kept only the in-frame ones, dropping some. Here the sample spans around 2.1 million clones, roughly 91% being singletons. Points from the study as a whole: Relative to clonotypes present in all four donors, those not shared had lower generation probabilities. When naive CD4 clonotypes were compared across a few donors, approximately 5% were shared. With few donors, the genetic and exposure-history diversity represented was limited. Blood was the only sampled material, and tissue repertoires likely differ.

Positive CCR7 selection of CD45RO-negative cells yielded the naive CD8 cells, and terminally differentiated effector memory CD45RA+ cells were excluded. This sequence was found in a man aged 18 to 29 in good health. Some clones in this sample may be carry-over from other donors' samples. The sample consisted of naive CD8+ T cells from PBMCs. This chain joins TRBV2 and TRBJ1-1; D call uncertain. CDR3 sequence reads: CASEWNTEAFF. The CDR3, as DNA: TGTGCCAGCGAGTGGAACACTGAAGCTTTCTTT.